This TCR beta chain emerged from a study of T cells in Graves' hyperthyroidism and ophthalmopathy. Points from the study as a whole: Blood also showed most of the thyroid clonotypes that were expanded above 0.001. Onset of ophthalmopathy came a median approximately 6.5 months after the model predicted it.

TCR beta CDR3 sequences were amplified from RNA transcripts. The HTBI primer set drove a first-round RT-PCR of the TCR CDR3. TCRdb redid the calling of the multiplex PCR reads with MiXCR, one entry per CDR3 protein. Seen here are hundreds of thousands of distinct CDR3 sequences, approximately 21% observed once, and the top ten hold about 60%. Concerning this clonotype itself: Its target is unknown.

V was clipped by 4 bases and J by 7 bases; unmatched bases: 13. Germline CDR1 SQVTM, CDR2 ANQGSEA. The CDR3 runs 15 residues. This receptor was taken from a man aged 30 to 39 with Graves' ophthalmopathy. This chain connects TRBV29-1 to TRBJ2-1; 7 bases match TRBD1. The sequencing input was blood. In DNA, the CDR3 is TGCAGCGTTGGGGGGACAGATGGGTCTGTAAATGAGCAGTTCTTC. Translated: CSVGGTDGSVNEQFF.